What follows is one TCR beta chain and its context. This sample stems from a study of blood T cell repertoires in COVID-19. Study information: The United States, Italy and Spain provided the acute and convalescent COVID-19 samples.

TCRdb's table, derived via immunoSEQ multiplex PCR, lists solely in-frame clones and lacks some. The table shows fewer than 500,000 clones, with more than 80% occurring only once. Germline-derived CDR1 and CDR2 are MDHEN and SYDVKM. This CDR3 spans 15 amino acids. Trimming removed 2 bases from V and 1 base from J, with 12 bases in between. The chain employs TRBV28 and TRBJ2-7; D is possibly TRBD1 (6 bases). The sequenced material came from peripheral blood. This receptor was obtained from a woman in her thirties with active or convalescent COVID-19. CDR3 nucleotides: TGTGCCAGCAGTTTAGCGGCAGGGGTATCCTACGAGCAGTACTTC. Its translation: CASSLAAGVSYEQYF. Looking up the rest from reference TRBV28 and TRBJ2-7 gives the full variable domain: DVKVTQSSRYLVKRTGEKVFLECVQDMDHENMFWYRQDPGLGLRLIYFSYDVKMKEKGDIPEGYSVSREKKERFSLILESASTNQTSMYLCASSLAAGVSYEQYFGPGTRLTVT.